This is a list of T cell receptor beta chains from one sample in a study of T cells after yellow fever vaccination. TCRdb analysed the 5' RACE reads with MiXCR anew, one entry per CDR3 protein. Of more than 110,000 distinct CDR3 sequences in the sample, 5% to 7.5% were seen once. Source: CD4+ T cells sorted from PBMCs, taken 10 days after the yellow fever booster vaccination. These receptors all stem from a man aged 25 to 40 who received the YFV17D yellow fever vaccine. Each CDR3 is given with its conserved first and last residue. The order of the fields is clone size, J gene, D gene, V gene, CDR3 protein, CDR3 DNA. The D gene is left open where the match is weak. Clone size is stated in some rows and not others, as once, few, many or a class when expanded.

clone_size: many; j_call: TRBJ2-1; d_call: TRBD1; v_call: TRBV20-1; cdr3_aa: CSARQGKAYNEQFF; cdr3_nt: TGCAGTGCCAGACAGGGAAAGGCCTACAATGAGCAGTTCTTC
clone_size: -; j_call: TRBJ2-7; d_call: TRBD2; v_call: TRBV5-1; cdr3_aa: CASSLAGVYEQYF; cdr3_nt: TGCGCCAGCTCGCTAGCGGGAGTTTACGAGCAGTACTTC
clone_size: many; j_call: TRBJ2-2; d_call: -; v_call: TRBV6-2/TRBV6-3; cdr3_aa: CASRGTNTGELFF; cdr3_nt: TGTGCCAGCAGGGGGACGAACACCGGGGAGCTGTTTTTT
clone_size: -; j_call: TRBJ2-1; d_call: TRBD2; v_call: TRBV5-1; cdr3_aa: CASSLLRPGLAGVHKQFF; cdr3_nt: TGCGCCAGCAGCTTGCTCCGCCCCGGGCTAGCGGGAGTTCATAAGCAGTTCTTC
clone_size: many; j_call: TRBJ2-7; d_call: -; v_call: TRBV5-1; cdr3_aa: CASSLLGVSYEQYF; cdr3_nt: TGCGCCAGCAGCTTGTTAGGGGTCTCCTACGAGCAGTACTTC
clone_size: many; j_call: TRBJ2-7; d_call: TRBD1; v_call: TRBV25-1; cdr3_aa: CASSVSQGAYEQYF; cdr3_nt: TGTGCCAGCAGTGTCTCGCAGGGGGCCTACGAGCAGTACTTC
clone_size: few; j_call: TRBJ2-7; d_call: -; v_call: TRBV20-1; cdr3_aa: CSARDSPDEQYF; cdr3_nt: TGCAGTGCTAGAGATAGTCCCGACGAGCAGTACTTC
clone_size: many; j_call: TRBJ2-1; d_call: -; v_call: TRBV3-1; cdr3_aa: CASSQVRNNEQFF; cdr3_nt: TGTGCCAGCAGCCAAGTAAGAAACAATGAGCAGTTCTTC
clone_size: many; j_call: TRBJ2-2; d_call: TRBD2; v_call: TRBV3-1; cdr3_aa: CASSPLGGRGTGELFF; cdr3_nt: TGTGCCAGCAGCCCTCTGGGCGGGAGAGGGACCGGGGAGCTGTTTTTT
clone_size: few; j_call: TRBJ1-3; d_call: -; v_call: TRBV4-3; cdr3_aa: CASSQDIGNTIYF; cdr3_nt: TGCGCCAGCAGCCAAGATATAGGCAACACCATATATTTT
clone_size: -; j_call: TRBJ2-1; d_call: TRBD2; v_call: TRBV5-4; cdr3_aa: CASRPTGTSVYNEQFF; cdr3_nt: TGTGCCAGCAGACCTACCGGGACTAGCGTCTACAATGAGCAGTTCTTC
clone_size: many; j_call: TRBJ1-5; d_call: -; v_call: TRBV21-1; cdr3_aa: CASRLRDSYSNQPQHF; cdr3_nt: TGTGCCAGCCGCCTACGGGACAGTTATAGCAATCAGCCCCAGCATTTT
clone_size: many; j_call: TRBJ2-2; d_call: TRBD1; v_call: TRBV5-1; cdr3_aa: CASSEGQRNTGELFF; cdr3_nt: TGCGCCAGCAGCGAGGGACAGCGGAACACCGGGGAGCTGTTTTTT
clone_size: many; j_call: TRBJ2-3; d_call: -; v_call: TRBV6-5; cdr3_aa: CASSPGPITDTQYF; cdr3_nt: TGTGCCAGCAGCCCAGGACCGATCACAGATACGCAGTATTTT
clone_size: many; j_call: TRBJ2-7; d_call: -; v_call: TRBV5-1; cdr3_aa: CASGHRDGYEQYF; cdr3_nt: TGCGCCAGCGGACATAGGGATGGGTACGAGCAGTACTTC
clone_size: many; j_call: TRBJ2-5; d_call: TRBD1; v_call: TRBV5-1; cdr3_aa: CASSITGTVQETQYF; cdr3_nt: TGCGCCAGCAGCATTACCGGGACAGTTCAAGAGACCCAGTACTTC
clone_size: many; j_call: TRBJ2-1; d_call: TRBD1; v_call: TRBV3-1; cdr3_aa: CASSGGQGLANEQFF; cdr3_nt: TGTGCCAGCAGCGGGGGACAGGGGCTTGCCAATGAGCAGTTCTTC
clone_size: many; j_call: TRBJ1-1; d_call: -; v_call: TRBV12-3/TRBV12-4; cdr3_aa: CASISFQGNTEAFF; cdr3_nt: TGTGCCAGCATTTCTTTCCAGGGGAACACTGAAGCTTTCTTT
clone_size: many; j_call: TRBJ2-1; d_call: TRBD2; v_call: TRBV5-1; cdr3_aa: CASSLDPGLAGHGEQFF; cdr3_nt: TGCGCCAGCAGCTTGGACCCGGGACTAGCGGGTCACGGAGAGCAGTTCTTC
clone_size: -; j_call: TRBJ2-5; d_call: TRBD2; v_call: TRBV5-4; cdr3_aa: CASSPSAGAGETQYF; cdr3_nt: TGTGCCAGCAGCCCCTCAGCGGGAGCCGGAGAGACCCAGTACTTC
clone_size: -; j_call: TRBJ1-5; d_call: -; v_call: TRBV6-2/TRBV6-3; cdr3_aa: CASTKGALGNQPQHF; cdr3_nt: TGTGCCAGCACCAAGGGCGCTCTTGGGAATCAGCCCCAGCATTTT
clone_size: many; j_call: TRBJ2-3; d_call: -; v_call: TRBV5-6; cdr3_aa: CASSLSTLSLVDTQYF; cdr3_nt: TGTGCCAGCAGCTTGTCCACGTTGTCCCTGGTAGATACGCAGTATTTT
clone_size: -; j_call: TRBJ2-5; d_call: -; v_call: TRBV7-2; cdr3_aa: CASSGTRGGQETQYF; cdr3_nt: TGTGCCAGCAGCGGTACTAGGGGGGGACAAGAGACCCAGTACTTC
clone_size: few; j_call: TRBJ2-3; d_call: -; v_call: TRBV5-4; cdr3_aa: CASSLGGTTIRPTDTQYF; cdr3_nt: TGTGCCAGCAGCTTGGGGGGCACGACAATCCGCCCCACAGATACGCAGTATTTT
clone_size: few; j_call: TRBJ2-5; d_call: -; v_call: TRBV7-2; cdr3_aa: CASSSGARETQYF; cdr3_nt: TGTGCCAGCAGCTCGGGGGCCCGGGAGACCCAGTACTTC
clone_size: -; j_call: TRBJ2-7; d_call: -; v_call: TRBV29-1; cdr3_aa: CSVEGDEQYF; cdr3_nt: TGCAGCGTTGAAGGAGACGAGCAGTACTTC
clone_size: many; j_call: TRBJ2-7; d_call: -; v_call: TRBV24-1; cdr3_aa: CATSDYVKNEQYF; cdr3_nt: TGTGCCACCAGTGATTACGTAAAGAACGAGCAGTACTTC
clone_size: -; j_call: TRBJ2-1; d_call: -; v_call: TRBV12-3/TRBV12-4; cdr3_aa: CASRPVLGLGNEQFF; cdr3_nt: TGTGCCAGCAGACCTGTGCTCGGGTTGGGAAATGAGCAGTTCTTC
clone_size: many; j_call: TRBJ1-2; d_call: TRBD1; v_call: TRBV4-3; cdr3_aa: CASSQVLRTGYGYTF; cdr3_nt: TGCGCCAGCAGCCAAGTACTACGGACAGGGTATGGCTACACCTTC
clone_size: -; j_call: TRBJ2-2; d_call: -; v_call: TRBV7-6; cdr3_aa: CASSLVPGRNTGELFF; cdr3_nt: TGTGCCAGCAGCTTAGTCCCGGGAAGAAACACCGGGGAGCTGTTTTTT
clone_size: -; j_call: TRBJ2-1; d_call: TRBD2; v_call: TRBV11-3; cdr3_aa: CASIKAGGLDNEQFF; cdr3_nt: TGTGCCAGCATAAAAGCGGGAGGGCTAGACAATGAGCAGTTCTTC
clone_size: many; j_call: TRBJ2-7; d_call: TRBD2; v_call: TRBV7-2; cdr3_aa: CASSFSSGRPEQYF; cdr3_nt: TGTGCCAGCAGCTTTAGTAGCGGGAGGCCCGAGCAGTACTTC
clone_size: few; j_call: TRBJ2-7; d_call: -; v_call: TRBV7-8; cdr3_aa: CASSPNLGGGSDEQYF; cdr3_nt: TGTGCCAGCAGCCCGAACCTGGGGGGAGGTAGCGACGAGCAGTACTTC
clone_size: many; j_call: TRBJ1-2; d_call: -; v_call: TRBV20-1; cdr3_aa: CSASAGNNGYTF; cdr3_nt: TGCAGTGCTAGTGCAGGGAATAATGGCTACACCTTC
clone_size: many; j_call: TRBJ2-1; d_call: TRBD2; v_call: TRBV6-2/TRBV6-3; cdr3_aa: CASGDRDYPPNEQFF; cdr3_nt: TGTGCCAGCGGTGACCGGGACTACCCCCCCAATGAGCAGTTCTTC
clone_size: few; j_call: TRBJ2-1; d_call: TRBD2; v_call: TRBV18; cdr3_aa: CASSQYLGTSGNNEQFF; cdr3_nt: TGTGCCAGCTCACAATACCTCGGGACTAGCGGGAACAATGAGCAGTTCTTC
clone_size: many; j_call: TRBJ1-3; d_call: -; v_call: TRBV20-1; cdr3_aa: CSVQVGNTIYF; cdr3_nt: TGCAGTGTACAAGTTGGAAACACCATATATTTT
clone_size: -; j_call: TRBJ2-3; d_call: -; v_call: TRBV1; cdr3_aa: CTSSPPSDRERTDTQYF; cdr3_nt: TGCACCAGCAGCCCACCCTCGGATCGGGAGAGGACAGATACGCAGTATTTT
clone_size: many; j_call: TRBJ1-5; d_call: TRBD1; v_call: TRBV28; cdr3_aa: CASSSTGVSNQPQHF; cdr3_nt: TGTGCCAGCAGTTCAACAGGGGTTAGCAATCAGCCCCAGCATTTT
clone_size: many; j_call: TRBJ2-1; d_call: -; v_call: TRBV7-9; cdr3_aa: CASSIIGKSLFF; cdr3_nt: TGTGCCAGCAGCATCATCGGGAAATCGCTGTTCTTC
clone_size: many; j_call: TRBJ1-2; d_call: -; v_call: TRBV4-2; cdr3_aa: CASSRSVTDNYGYTF; cdr3_nt: TGTGCCAGCAGCCGCTCCGTCACAGACAACTATGGCTACACCTTC
clone_size: many; j_call: TRBJ1-1; d_call: -; v_call: TRBV7-8; cdr3_aa: CASSLALAVNTEAFF; cdr3_nt: TGTGCCAGCAGCTTAGCGTTGGCGGTGAACACTGAAGCTTTCTTT
clone_size: many; j_call: TRBJ1-1; d_call: -; v_call: TRBV12-3/TRBV12-4; cdr3_aa: CASSSRGEAFF; cdr3_nt: TGTGCCAGCAGTTCCAGGGGTGAAGCTTTCTTT
clone_size: few; j_call: TRBJ2-4; d_call: TRBD1; v_call: TRBV5-1; cdr3_aa: CASSLGQGGGNIQYF; cdr3_nt: TGCGCCAGCAGCCTGGGACAGGGGGGGGGGAACATTCAGTACTTC
clone_size: many; j_call: TRBJ2-3; d_call: -; v_call: TRBV6-2/TRBV6-3; cdr3_aa: CASTDPPDTQYF; cdr3_nt: TGTGCCAGCACCGACCCCCCAGATACGCAGTATTTT
clone_size: many; j_call: TRBJ2-1; d_call: -; v_call: TRBV7-2; cdr3_aa: CASTYGTIVNEQFF; cdr3_nt: TGTGCCAGCACCTACGGGACGATCGTCAATGAGCAGTTCTTC
clone_size: many; j_call: TRBJ2-7; d_call: -; v_call: TRBV28; cdr3_aa: CASKTPGPPYEQYF; cdr3_nt: TGTGCCAGCAAAACGCCGGGACCACCATACGAGCAGTACTTC
clone_size: few; j_call: TRBJ2-6; d_call: -; v_call: TRBV7-3; cdr3_aa: CASSSRSGANVLTF; cdr3_nt: TGTGCCAGCAGCTCCCGCTCTGGGGCCAACGTCCTGACTTTC
clone_size: many; j_call: TRBJ2-1; d_call: TRBD2; v_call: TRBV10-3; cdr3_aa: CAISEGLAGGGNEQFF; cdr3_nt: TGTGCCATCAGTGAGGGACTAGCGGGAGGGGGCAATGAGCAGTTCTTC
clone_size: many; j_call: TRBJ2-7; d_call: -; v_call: TRBV12-3/TRBV12-4; cdr3_aa: CASSLSFGEQYF; cdr3_nt: TGTGCCAGCAGTTTATCCTTTGGCGAGCAGTACTTC
clone_size: many; j_call: TRBJ2-3; d_call: TRBD2; v_call: TRBV15; cdr3_aa: CATSRDAAGGPLDTQYF; cdr3_nt: TGTGCCACCAGCAGAGATGCGGCGGGAGGGCCATTAGATACGCAGTATTTT
clone_size: many; j_call: TRBJ1-2; d_call: -; v_call: TRBV20-1; cdr3_aa: CSANLLTNYGYTF; cdr3_nt: TGCAGTGCTAACCTCCTCACTAACTATGGCTACACCTTC
clone_size: few; j_call: TRBJ2-5; d_call: -; v_call: TRBV6-5; cdr3_aa: CASSLWGETQYF; cdr3_nt: TGTGCCAGCAGCCTCTGGGGGGAGACCCAGTACTTC
clone_size: many; j_call: TRBJ1-5; d_call: -; v_call: TRBV15; cdr3_aa: CATSRTSGEVQPQHF; cdr3_nt: TGTGCCACCAGCAGAACGTCAGGGGAGGTCCAGCCCCAGCATTTT
clone_size: few; j_call: TRBJ2-1; d_call: -; v_call: TRBV14; cdr3_aa: CASSQTQGRGGEQFF; cdr3_nt: TGTGCCAGCAGCCAAACTCAGGGGAGAGGCGGTGAGCAGTTCTTC